This paragraph reports one TCR beta chain. Its antigen is as yet unknown. The data are from a study of OX40 agonist ivuxolimab in advanced cancers. Study-wide points: The CD4+ and CD8+ T cells in the blood had expanded clonally by week 6 at 0.1 to 3.0 mg/kg. Relative to CD4+, CD8+ T cells held more expanded clones on average.

Repertoires were generated with immunoSEQ multiplex PCR, while TCRdb's copy carries only in-frame clones and drops some. The data contain tens of thousands of clones, roughly 92% of them singletons. CDR1 is MNHNS, CDR2 SASEGT, per germline. This CDR3 has 14 amino acids. The V gene end was trimmed by 4 bases and the J gene end by 6 bases; junction bases not matched to a gene: 5. The sample consisted of CD4+ or CD8+ T cells sorted from blood, taken in a trial of the OX40 agonist ivuxolimab. The origin of this receptor is an adult with an advanced solid tumor such as melanoma, head and neck, liver or kidney cancer. The rearrangement uses TRBV6-1 and TRBJ2-1; TRBD1 matches 8 bases. The CDR3 loop is CASSGQGAGNEQFF. In DNA, the CDR3 is TGTGCCAGCAGTGGGCAGGGGGCGGGCAATGAGCAGTTCTTC.